These 9 T cell receptor beta chains were sequenced from one sample in a study of T cells in Graves' hyperthyroidism and ophthalmopathy. From RNA transcripts, TCR beta CDR3 regions were amplified. During a first-round RT-PCR of the TCR CDR3, the HTBI primer set was used. TCRdb passed the multiplex PCR reads through MiXCR, listing each CDR3 protein once. The sample holds 450,000 to 650,000 distinct CDR3 sequences; around 14% are singletons and the top ten take roughly 7%. The sequencing sample was made of blood. All receptors derive from a woman under 30 with Graves' ophthalmopathy.

A remark on this clonotype: A much bigger clone sits one base away, suggesting this may be a read error. The gene calls are TRBV28 and TRBJ2-7; TRBD1 aligns across 8 bases. The CDR3 covers 14 residues. J was trimmed by 3 bases and V by 6 bases; bases with no gene match: 7. CDR1 MDHEN and CDR2 SYDVKM come from the germline V gene. The CDR3 is CASRLAGGFYEQYF. The CDR3 coding sequence is TGTGCCAGCAGGTTGGCAGGGGGCTTCTACGAGCAGTACTTC.

The V call is TRBV27, the J call TRBJ1-5; TRBD1 matches at 8 bases. Germline-derived CDR1 and CDR2 are MNHEY and SMNVEV (reference sequence). The CDR3 has 14 residues. Germline trimming cut 6 bases from V and 5 bases from J; bases unmatched to any gene: 6. CDR3 bases: TGTGCCAGCAGCCCTTGGACAGGGTATCAGCCCCAGCATTTT. It translates to CASSPWTGYQPQHF.

This chain connects TRBV5-5 to TRBJ2-1; 10 bases fit TRBD2. Germline CDR1 SGHKS, CDR2 YYEKEE (reference sequence). The CDR3 runs to 17 residues. V gave up 0 bases and J gave up 1 base; unmatched junction bases: 4. DNA for the CDR3: TGTGCCAGCAGCTTGGAGGAGACTAGCGGGTCCTACAATGAGCAGTTCTTC. As protein: CASSLEETSGSYNEQFF. The variable domain in full, completed from reference TRBV5-5 and TRBJ2-1, reads DAGVTQSPTHLIKTRGQQVTLRCSPISGHKSVSWYQQVLGQGPQFIFQYYEKEERGRGNFPDRFSARQFPNYSSELNVNALLLGDSALYLCASSLEETSGSYNEQFFGPGTRLTVL.

This clonotype has a handful of counts. A read error is possible here, since a much larger clone lies one base away. The V call is TRBV7-3, the J call TRBJ2-5, with D possibly matching TRBD2 (6 bases). Germline assignment: CDR1 SGHTA and CDR2 FQGTGA. The V gene lost 2 bases and the J gene lost 5 bases, with 9 bases spanning the gap. The CDR3 loop spans 13 amino acids. This CDR3 is CASSLGGMETQYF. Here the CDR3 DNA reads TGTGCCAGCAGCTTAGGAGGGATGGAGACCCAGTACTTC.

There are many counts of this clonotype. The chain joins TRBV6-2 or TRBV6-3 to TRBJ2-5; 10 positions match TRBD1. CDR3 length equals 17 residues. CDR1 is MNHEY, CDR2 SVGEGT, per germline. The J segment lost 2 bases and the V segment lost 6 bases, leaving 12 bases of the junction unmatched. This chain's CDR3 is CASRPGQGVFWQETQYF. CDR3 nucleotides: TGTGCCAGCAGACCCGGACAGGGGGTTTTTTGGCAAGAGACCCAGTACTTC.

This clonotype was seen many times. The chain employs TRBV30 and TRBJ2-7; 9 nucleotides align to TRBD1. V lost 3 bases to trimming and J lost 1 base; unmatched junction nucleotides: 4. The CDR3 has 14 residues. Per germline, CDR1 GTSNPN and CDR2 SVGIG (reference sequence). CDR3 sequence (DNA): TGTGCCTGGAGAGGGACAGGGCCATCCTACGAGCAGTACTTC. This encodes CAWRGTGPSYEQYF.

This clonotype occurred a few times. This chain links TRBV3-1 with TRBJ1-4; D is ambiguous. Germline V gene lookup returns CDR1 LGHDT and CDR2 YNNKEL (reference sequence). The CDR3 loop spans 12 amino acids. The V and J ends lost 2 bases and 8 bases respectively, with 6 bases between them. As DNA, the CDR3 is TGTGCCAGCAGCCAACCCCCAGAAAAACTGTTTTTT. As protein: CASSQPPEKLFF.

The V gene is TRBV3-1, the J gene TRBJ1-6, with D possibly matching TRBD1 (5 bases). Trimming pared 2 bases from V and 6 bases from J, leaving 11 bases between. Looked up from germline, CDR1 is LGHDT and CDR2 is YNNKEL (reference sequence). The CDR3 length is 15 residues. The CDR3 DNA sequence: TGTGCCAGCAGCCAAACCTCGGGGCCTAATTCACCCCTCCACTTT. Protein product: CASSQTSGPNSPLHF. The complete variable domain, with remaining parts taken from reference TRBV3-1 and TRBJ1-6, reads DTAVSQTPKYLVTQMGNDKSIKCEQNLGHDTMYWYKQDSKKFLKIMFSYNNKELIINETVPNRFSPKSPDKAHLNLHINSLELGDSAVYFCASSQTSGPNSPLHFGNGTRLTVT.

This clonotype was recorded at least ten times. The chain couples TRBV30 to TRBJ2-1, with D perhaps TRBD2 (7 bases). The CDR3 has 15 amino acids. V was shortened by 7 bases and J by 9 bases, with 25 bases between the two germline ends. Germline CDR1 reads GTSNPN; CDR2 reads SVGIG (reference sequence). The CDR3 loop is CASTLTSKKGGEQFF. CDR3 coding DNA: TGTGCCTCAACCCTGACTAGCAAGAAAGGGGGTGAGCAGTTCTTC.